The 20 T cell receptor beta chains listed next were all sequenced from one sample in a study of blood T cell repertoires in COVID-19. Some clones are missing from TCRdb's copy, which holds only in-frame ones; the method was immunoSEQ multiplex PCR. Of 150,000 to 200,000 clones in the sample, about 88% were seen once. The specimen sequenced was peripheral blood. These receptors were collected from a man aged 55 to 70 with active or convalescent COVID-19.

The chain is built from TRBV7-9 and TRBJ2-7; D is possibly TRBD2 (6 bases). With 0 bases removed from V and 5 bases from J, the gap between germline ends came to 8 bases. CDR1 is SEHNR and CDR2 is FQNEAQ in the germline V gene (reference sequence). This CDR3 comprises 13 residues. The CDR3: CASSLAGGNEQYF. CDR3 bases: TGTGCCAGCAGCTTAGCGGGGGGTAACGAGCAGTACTTC.

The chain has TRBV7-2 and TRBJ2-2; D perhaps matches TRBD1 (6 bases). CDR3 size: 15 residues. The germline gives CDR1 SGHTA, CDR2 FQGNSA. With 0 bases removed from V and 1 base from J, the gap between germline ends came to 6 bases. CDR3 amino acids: CASSLAGQNTGELFF. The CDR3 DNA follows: TGTGCCAGCAGCTTAGCGGGACAGAACACCGGGGAGCTGTTTTTT.

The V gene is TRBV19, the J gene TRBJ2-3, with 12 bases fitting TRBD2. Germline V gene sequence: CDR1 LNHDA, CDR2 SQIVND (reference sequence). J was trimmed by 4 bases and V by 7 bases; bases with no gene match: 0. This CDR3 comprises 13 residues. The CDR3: CASTSGGADTQYF. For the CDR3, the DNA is TGTGCCAGTACTAGCGGGGGGGCAGATACGCAGTATTTT.

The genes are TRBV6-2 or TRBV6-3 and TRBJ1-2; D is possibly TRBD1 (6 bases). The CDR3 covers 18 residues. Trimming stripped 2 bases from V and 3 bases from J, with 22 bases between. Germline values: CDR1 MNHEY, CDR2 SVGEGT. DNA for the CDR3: TGTGCCAGCAGTTACGTAACCGGACAGACATCCGACGACTATGGCTACACCTTC. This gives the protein CASSYVTGQTSDDYGYTF.

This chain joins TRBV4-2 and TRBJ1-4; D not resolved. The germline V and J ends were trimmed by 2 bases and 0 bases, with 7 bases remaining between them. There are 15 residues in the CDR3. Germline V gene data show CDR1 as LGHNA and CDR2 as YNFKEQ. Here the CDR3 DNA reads TGTGCCAGCAGCCAAAGCCTTACAACTAATGAAAAACTGTTTTTT. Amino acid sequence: CASSQSLTTNEKLFF.

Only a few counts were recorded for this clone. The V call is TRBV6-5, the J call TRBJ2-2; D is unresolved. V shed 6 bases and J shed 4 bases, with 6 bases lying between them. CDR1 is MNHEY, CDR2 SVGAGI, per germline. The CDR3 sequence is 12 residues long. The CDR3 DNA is TGTGCCAGCAGCCCGAGCACCGGGGAGCTGTTTTTT. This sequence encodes CASSPSTGELFF.

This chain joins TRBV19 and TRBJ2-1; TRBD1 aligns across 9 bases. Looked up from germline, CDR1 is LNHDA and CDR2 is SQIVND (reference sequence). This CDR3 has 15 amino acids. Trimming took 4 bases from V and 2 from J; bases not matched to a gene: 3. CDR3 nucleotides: TGTGCCAGTAGTAAACAGGGGGCTCCCTACAATGAGCAGTTCTTC. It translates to CASSKQGAPYNEQFF.

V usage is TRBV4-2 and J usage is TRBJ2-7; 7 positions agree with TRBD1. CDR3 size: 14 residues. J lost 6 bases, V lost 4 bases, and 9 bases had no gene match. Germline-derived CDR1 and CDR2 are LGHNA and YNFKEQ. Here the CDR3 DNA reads TGTGCCAGCAGCCGACAGGGTCCTCAAGTCGAGCAGTACTTC. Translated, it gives CASSRQGPQVEQYF.

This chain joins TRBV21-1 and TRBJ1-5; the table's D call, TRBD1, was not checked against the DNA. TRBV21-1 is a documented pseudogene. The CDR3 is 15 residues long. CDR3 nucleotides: TGTGCCAGCAGCCTACGAAAGACAGAGGATCAGCCCCAGCATTTT. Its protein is CASSLRKTEDQPQHF.

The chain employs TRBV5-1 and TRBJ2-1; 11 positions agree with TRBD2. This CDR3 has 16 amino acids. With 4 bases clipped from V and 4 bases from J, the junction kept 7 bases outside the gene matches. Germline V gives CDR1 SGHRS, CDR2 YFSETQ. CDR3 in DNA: TGCGCCAGCAGCCCCTTAGCGGGAGGGCCGTACAATGAGCAGTTCTTC. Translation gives CASSPLAGGPYNEQFF.

CDR3 DNA: TGTGCCAGCAGTGACCCAACAGTCATCTATGGCTACACCTTC. Residues: CASSDPTVIYGYTF. The genes are TRBV25-1 and TRBJ1-2; D is uncertain. CDR3 length equals 14 residues. CDR1 and CDR2 from the germline V gene are MGHDK and SYGVNS. Trimming took off 3 bases at V and 4 bases at J, with 12 bases between the two ends.

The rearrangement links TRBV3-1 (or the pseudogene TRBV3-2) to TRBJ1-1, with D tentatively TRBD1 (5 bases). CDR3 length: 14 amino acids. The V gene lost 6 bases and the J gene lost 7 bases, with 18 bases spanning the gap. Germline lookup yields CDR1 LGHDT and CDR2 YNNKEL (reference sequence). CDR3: CASRQDGPPFEAFF. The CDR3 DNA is TGTGCCAGCAGACAGGACGGACCTCCTTTTGAAGCTTTCTTT.

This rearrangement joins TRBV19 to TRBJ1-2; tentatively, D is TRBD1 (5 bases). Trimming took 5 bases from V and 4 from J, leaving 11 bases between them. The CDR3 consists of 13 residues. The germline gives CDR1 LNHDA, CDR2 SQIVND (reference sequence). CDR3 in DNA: TGTGCCAGTAGTGGCAGGGAGGTCTATGGCTACACCTTC. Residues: CASSGREVYGYTF.

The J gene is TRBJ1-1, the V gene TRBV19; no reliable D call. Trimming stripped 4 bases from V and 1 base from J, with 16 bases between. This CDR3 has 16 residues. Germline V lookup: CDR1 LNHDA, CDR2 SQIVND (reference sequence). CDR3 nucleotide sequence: TGTGCCAGTAGTAATGAGTTCCAAGAGTCGAACACTGAAGCTTTCTTT. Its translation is CASSNEFQESNTEAFF.

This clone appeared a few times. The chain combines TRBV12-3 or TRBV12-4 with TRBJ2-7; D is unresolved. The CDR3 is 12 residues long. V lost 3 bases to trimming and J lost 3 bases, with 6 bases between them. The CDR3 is CASSFTVYEQYF. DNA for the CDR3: TGTGCCAGCAGTTTTACGGTCTACGAGCAGTACTTC.

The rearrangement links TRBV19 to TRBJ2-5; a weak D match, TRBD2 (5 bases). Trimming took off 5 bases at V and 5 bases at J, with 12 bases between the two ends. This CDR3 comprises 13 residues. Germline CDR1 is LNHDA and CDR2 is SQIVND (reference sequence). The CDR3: CASSGRGGETQYF. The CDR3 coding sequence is TGTGCCAGTAGTGGGAGAGGAGGCGAGACCCAGTACTTC.

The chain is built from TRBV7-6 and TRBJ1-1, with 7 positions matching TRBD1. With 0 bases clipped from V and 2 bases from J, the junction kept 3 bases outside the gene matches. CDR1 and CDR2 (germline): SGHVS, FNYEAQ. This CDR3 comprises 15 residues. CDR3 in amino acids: CASSLAGTANTEAFF. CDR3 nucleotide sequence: TGTGCCAGCAGCTTAGCCGGGACAGCAAACACTGAAGCTTTCTTT.

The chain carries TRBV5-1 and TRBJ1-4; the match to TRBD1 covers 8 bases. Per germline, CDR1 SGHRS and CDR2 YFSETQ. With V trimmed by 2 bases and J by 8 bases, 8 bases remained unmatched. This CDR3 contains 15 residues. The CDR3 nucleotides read TGCGCCAGCAGCTTTGGACAGGGACTAAAAGAAAAACTGTTTTTT. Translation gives CASSFGQGLKEKLFF.

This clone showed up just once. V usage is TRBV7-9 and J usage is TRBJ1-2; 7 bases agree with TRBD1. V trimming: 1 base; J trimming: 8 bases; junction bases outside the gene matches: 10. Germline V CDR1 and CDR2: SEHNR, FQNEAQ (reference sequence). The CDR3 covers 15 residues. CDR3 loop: CASSLGQDRSGGYTF. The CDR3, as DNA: TGTGCCAGCAGCTTAGGGCAGGACAGGTCGGGCGGCTACACCTTC.

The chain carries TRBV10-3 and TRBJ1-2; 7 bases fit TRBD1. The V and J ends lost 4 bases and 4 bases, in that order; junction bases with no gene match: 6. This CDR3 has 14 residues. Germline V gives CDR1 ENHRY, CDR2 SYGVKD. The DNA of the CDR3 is TGTGCCATCAGTGTAGGGACAGACCTCTATGGCTACACCTTC. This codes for CAISVGTDLYGYTF.